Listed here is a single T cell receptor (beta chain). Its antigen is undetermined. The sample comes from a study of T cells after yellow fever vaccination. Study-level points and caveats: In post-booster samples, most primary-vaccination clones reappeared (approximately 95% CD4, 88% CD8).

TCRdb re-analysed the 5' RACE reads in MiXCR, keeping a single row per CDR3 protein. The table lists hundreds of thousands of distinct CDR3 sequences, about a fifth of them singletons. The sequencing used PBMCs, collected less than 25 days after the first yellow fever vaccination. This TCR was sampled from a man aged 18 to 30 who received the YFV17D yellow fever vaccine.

This CDR3 is CASSLGLAGGPQETQYF. Here the CDR3 DNA reads TGTGCCAGCAGCTTAGGGCTAGCGGGGGGGCCGCAAGAGACCCAGTACTTC. The chain uses TRBV7-3 and TRBJ2-5; 12 bases agree with TRBD2. In germline, CDR1 is SGHTA, CDR2 FQGTGA. After removal of 2 bases from V and 2 bases from J, the junction contained 6 bases not matched to a gene. This CDR3 comprises 17 residues.